The entry that follows covers one T cell receptor (beta chain) sequence. Within the sample, other DNA sequences also encode this same CDR3. These data belong to a study of cytomegalovirus exposure and HLA in healthy donors. The PCR contained 60 Vbeta and 13 Jbeta primers. The table came from immunoSEQ multiplex PCR; TCRdb's copy has only in-frame clones and leaves some out. The sample shows over 150,000 clones, over 80% of them seen only once. CDR3 length: 13 amino acids. The V end was cut by 3 bases, the J end by 2 bases, with 7 bases between. The germline gives CDR1 MNHEY, CDR2 SMNVEV (reference sequence).

Sequenced sample: PBMCs. The chain carries TRBV27 and TRBJ1-2, with a tentative D call TRBD1 (5 bases). The TCR was taken from a girl between 5 and 17 years old in good health and CMV-seropositive. The CDR3 sequence is CASSLKGNYGYTF. Here the CDR3 DNA reads TGTGCCAGCAGTTTGAAGGGGAACTATGGCTACACCTTC.